This TCR beta chain was recovered during a study of Ad26.COV2.S vaccination and SARS-CoV-2 variants. Study results and limitations: Post-vaccination breadth of spike-specific CD8+ and CD4+ T cell responses was reportedly substantial. Relative to placebo recipients, vaccine recipients exhibited elevated spike-specific TCR breadth. Non-spike TCR breadth showed similarity between vaccine and placebo recipients.

V dropped 0 bases and J dropped 4 bases, with 11 bases sitting between them. CDR3 length equals 15 residues. Germline CDR1 and CDR2: SGDLS and YYNGEE. As for this clone: No antigen is known for it.

Repertoires were generated with immunoSEQ multiplex PCR, while TCRdb's copy carries only in-frame clones and drops some. The sample includes more than 150,000 clones, roughly nine tenths of them seen just once. The rearrangement uses TRBV9 and TRBJ2-1; D gene ambiguous. The clonotype was recovered from a human donor who had recovered from COVID-19. Sequences were derived from peripheral blood, sampled after recovery from COVID-19. The CDR3 DNA is TGTGCCAGCAGCGTAGCACCCGGCCCATACAATGAGCAGTTCTTC. This codes for CASSVAPGPYNEQFF.